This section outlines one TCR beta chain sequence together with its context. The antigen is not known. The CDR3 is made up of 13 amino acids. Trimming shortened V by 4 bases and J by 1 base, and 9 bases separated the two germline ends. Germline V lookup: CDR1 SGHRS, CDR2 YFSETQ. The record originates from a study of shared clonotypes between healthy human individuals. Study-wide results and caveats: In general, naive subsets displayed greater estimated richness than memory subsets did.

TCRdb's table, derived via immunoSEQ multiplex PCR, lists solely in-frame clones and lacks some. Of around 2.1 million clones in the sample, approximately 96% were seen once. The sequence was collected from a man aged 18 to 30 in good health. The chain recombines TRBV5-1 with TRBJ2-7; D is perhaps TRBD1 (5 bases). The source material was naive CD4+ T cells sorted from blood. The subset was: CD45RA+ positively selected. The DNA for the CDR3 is TGCGCCAGCAGCCAACAGGAGTCCTACGAGCAGTACTTC. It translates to CASSQQESYEQYF.